This record covers a single TCR beta chain. The germline CDR1 and CDR2 sequences are MNHEY and SVGAGI. The CDR3 length is 14 residues. J gave up 5 bases and V 5 bases, and 6 bases lay outside the gene matches. The sample comes from a study of blood T cell repertoires in COVID-19. As handled by the study authors: Estimated nucleated cell counts came from reference gene primer amplification. Only in-frame clones appear in the TCRdb table, and some are missing; sequencing was by immunoSEQ multiplex PCR. The V and J calls and clone size were taken over from that table, and D and trimming were inferred from the DNA. The sample has about 200,000 clones; about 90% are singletons.

The sequenced sample was peripheral blood. This receptor was obtained from a man aged 60 to 75 with active or convalescent COVID-19. The chain couples TRBV6-5 to TRBJ2-7, with TRBD1 matching over 10 bases. The CDR3 spells CASSLRDRGHEQYF. The CDR3, as DNA: TGTGCCAGCAGTCTCCGGGACAGGGGACACGAGCAGTACTTC.